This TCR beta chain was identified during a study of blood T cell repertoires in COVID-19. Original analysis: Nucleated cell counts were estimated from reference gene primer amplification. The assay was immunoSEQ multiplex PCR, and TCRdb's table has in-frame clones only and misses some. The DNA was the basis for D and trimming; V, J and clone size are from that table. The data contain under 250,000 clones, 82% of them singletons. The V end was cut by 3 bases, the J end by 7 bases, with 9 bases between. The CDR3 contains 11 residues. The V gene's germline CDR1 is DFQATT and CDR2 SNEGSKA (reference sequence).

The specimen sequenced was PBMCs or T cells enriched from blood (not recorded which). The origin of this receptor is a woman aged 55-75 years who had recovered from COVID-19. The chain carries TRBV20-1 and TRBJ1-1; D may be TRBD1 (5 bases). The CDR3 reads CSASRQHEAFF. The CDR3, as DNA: TGCAGTGCTAGTAGACAGCATGAAGCTTTCTTT.